This T cell receptor beta chain was observed in a study of T cell changes during pregnancy in multiple sclerosis. The CDR3 contains 14 residues. CDR1 LGHNT and CDR2 FRNRAP come from the germline V gene. V was pared by 1 base and J by 7 bases, with 5 bases of the junction left unmatched. Profiled with immunoSEQ multiplex PCR; TCRdb holds only in-frame clones, not every one. Altogether about 87,000 clones are present, just over 90% being singletons, with the ten largest covering around 1.4%. The chain is built from TRBV12-5 and TRBJ1-2, with 8 nucleotides matching TRBD1. The sequences come from peripheral blood, collected in the third trimester of pregnancy. The receptor was derived from a female donor in good health, enrolled as a control in a pregnancy study. CDR3 in amino acids: CASGLAQGAGGYTF. DNA for the CDR3: TGTGCTAGTGGTTTGGCGCAGGGGGCCGGTGGCTACACCTTC.